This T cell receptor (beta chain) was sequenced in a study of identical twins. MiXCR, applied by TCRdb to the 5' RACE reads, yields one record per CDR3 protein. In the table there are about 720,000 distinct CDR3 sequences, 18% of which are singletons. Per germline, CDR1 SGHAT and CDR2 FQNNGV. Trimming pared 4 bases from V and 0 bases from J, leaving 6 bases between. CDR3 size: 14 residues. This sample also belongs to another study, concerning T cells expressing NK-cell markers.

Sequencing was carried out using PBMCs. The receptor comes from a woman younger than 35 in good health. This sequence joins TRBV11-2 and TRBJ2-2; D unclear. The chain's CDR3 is CASSSGANTGELFF. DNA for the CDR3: TGTGCCAGCAGCTCCGGTGCGAACACCGGGGAGCTGTTTTTT. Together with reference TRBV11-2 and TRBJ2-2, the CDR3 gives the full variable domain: EAGVAQSPRYKIIEKRQSVAFWCNPISGHATLYWYQQILGQGPKLLIQFQNNGVVDDSQLPKDRFSAERLKGVDSTLKIQPAKLEDSAVYLCASSSGANTGELFFGEGSRLTVL.